These T cell receptor beta chains were read from a single sample in a study of cytotoxic CD8 clonotypes in ibrutinib-treated CLL. Using immunoSEQ multiplex PCR, the repertoire was profiled, and TCRdb retains in-frame clones only, with some absent. The data contain approximately 100,000 clones, approximately 56% of them singletons. The sample consisted of PBMCs, taken after 24 months of ibrutinib treatment. The receptors stem from a human donor with chronic lymphocytic leukemia. Both conserved end residues are part of each CDR3. Fields, in order: D gene, J gene, clone size, V gene, CDR3 protein, CDR3 DNA. D genes are given only for firm matches. Size values are once, few and many counts, or a class for expanded clones, and some rows have none.

D: -
J: TRBJ2-7
size: few
V: TRBV30
CDR3: CAWRPTEYEQYF
DNA: TGTGCCTGGAGACCTACAGAGTACGAGCAGTACTTC

D: TRBD1
J: TRBJ1-2
size: -
V: TRBV5-1
CDR3: CASSSGQPNYGYTF
DNA: TGCGCCAGCAGCTCGGGACAGCCTAACTATGGCTACACCTTC

D: -
J: TRBJ2-7
size: -
V: TRBV6-1
CDR3: CASSEYDTTYEQYF
DNA: TGTGCCAGCAGTGAATACGACACCACCTACGAGCAGTACTTC

D: TRBD1
J: TRBJ2-2
size: -
V: TRBV18
CDR3: CASSRDRVGGELFF
DNA: TGTGCCAGCTCAAGGGACAGGGTCGGCGGGGAGCTGTTTTTT

D: -
J: TRBJ2-1
size: -
V: TRBV29-1
CDR3: CSAMGLYNEQFF
DNA: TGCAGCGCCATGGGACTCTACAATGAGCAGTTCTTC

D: TRBD1
J: TRBJ2-1
size: -
V: TRBV19
CDR3: CASMVPGGTNNEQFF
DNA: TGTGCCAGTATGGTTCCAGGGGGAACGAACAATGAGCAGTTCTTC

D: -
J: TRBJ2-2
size: -
V: TRBV4-1
CDR3: CASSPSKNTGELFF
DNA: TGCGCCAGCAGCCCCTCAAAGAACACCGGGGAGCTGTTTTTT

D: -
J: TRBJ2-5
size: -
V: TRBV7-3
CDR3: CASSGGYQETQYF
DNA: TGTGCCAGCAGCGGGGGGTACCAAGAGACCCAGTACTTC

D: TRBD1
J: TRBJ2-1
size: few
V: TRBV9
CDR3: CASSVSPDRANEQFF
DNA: TGTGCCAGCAGCGTATCTCCCGACAGGGCCAATGAGCAGTTCTTC

D: TRBD1
J: TRBJ2-4
size: many
V: TRBV7-6
CDR3: CASSKGQGDSHIQYF
DNA: TGTGCCAGCAGCAAAGGACAGGGCGACTCCCACATTCAGTACTTC

D: TRBD1
J: TRBJ2-7
size: -
V: TRBV27
CDR3: CASSPGQGPRQYF
DNA: TGTGCCAGCAGTCCTGGACAGGGTCCGAGACAGTACTTC

D: -
J: TRBJ2-2
size: -
V: TRBV30
CDR3: CAWTGQSTGELFF
DNA: TGTGCCTGGACCGGACAGTCCACCGGGGAGCTGTTTTTT

D: TRBD1
J: TRBJ1-1
size: -
V: TRBV29-1
CDR3: CSVKKQGETTEAFF
DNA: TGCAGCGTTAAAAAGCAGGGGGAGACCACTGAAGCTTTCTTT

D: -
J: TRBJ2-7
size: -
V: TRBV7-9
CDR3: CASSSMDLIYEQYF
DNA: TGTGCCAGCAGCTCGATGGACCTAATCTACGAGCAGTACTTC

D: -
J: TRBJ1-6
size: -
V: TRBV6-6
CDR3: CASSYRGGDNSPLHF
DNA: TGTGCCAGCAGTTACCGAGGGGGTGATAATTCACCCCTCCACTTT

D: -
J: TRBJ1-1
size: -
V: TRBV29-1
CDR3: CSVRRIVMNTEAFF
DNA: TGCAGCGTTCGAAGGATAGTTATGAACACTGAAGCTTTCTTT

D: -
J: TRBJ2-5
size: -
V: TRBV30
CDR3: CAWSVASLGEAQYF
DNA: TGTGCCTGGAGTGTGGCTTCCCTAGGAGAGGCCCAGTACTTC

D: -
J: TRBJ2-5
size: -
V: TRBV7-2
CDR3: CASSLTGGYQETQYF
DNA: TGTGCCAGCAGCTTAACCGGGGGTTACCAAGAGACCCAGTACTTC

D: -
J: TRBJ1-1
size: -
V: TRBV30
CDR3: CAWKAGDSKTEAFF
DNA: TGTGCCTGGAAAGCCGGTGATTCGAAGACTGAAGCTTTCTTT

D: -
J: TRBJ1-5
size: -
V: TRBV30
CDR3: CAWSARVSNQPQHF
DNA: TGTGCCTGGAGTGCCAGGGTTAGCAATCAGCCCCAGCATTTT

D: TRBD2
J: TRBJ2-1
size: -
V: TRBV4-2
CDR3: CASSQRAGGTRVYNEQFF
DNA: TGTGCCAGCAGCCAAAGAGCGGGGGGCACCCGGGTCTACAATGAGCAGTTCTTC

D: -
J: TRBJ2-7
size: -
V: TRBV5-1
CDR3: CASSLLGSNEQYF
DNA: TGCGCCAGCAGCTTGCTGGGGAGCAACGAGCAGTACTTC

D: -
J: TRBJ2-1
size: -
V: TRBV6-6
CDR3: CASRSSREQFF
DNA: TGTGCCAGCAGATCTAGCCGTGAGCAGTTCTTC

D: -
J: TRBJ1-5
size: -
V: TRBV2
CDR3: CASSVWAPGNQPQHF
DNA: TGTGCCAGCAGTGTTTGGGCCCCTGGCAATCAGCCCCAGCATTTT

D: TRBD1
J: TRBJ2-7
size: few
V: TRBV28
CDR3: CASSLGTGREQYF
DNA: TGTGCCAGCAGCCTAGGGACAGGGCGGGAGCAGTACTTC

D: TRBD1
J: TRBJ2-7
size: -
V: TRBV15
CDR3: CATSNRDRVGEQYF
DNA: TGTGCCACCAGCAATCGGGACAGGGTGGGCGAGCAGTACTTC

D: -
J: TRBJ2-1
size: -
V: TRBV18
CDR3: CASSPGSNNEQFF
DNA: TGTGCCAGCTCCCCCGGGTCCAACAATGAGCAGTTCTTC

D: -
J: TRBJ2-7
size: -
V: TRBV18
CDR3: CASSSLGRSYEQYF
DNA: TGTGCCAGCTCGTCGCTGGGGAGGTCCTACGAGCAGTACTTC

D: -
J: TRBJ1-2
size: -
V: TRBV29-1
CDR3: CSVVWPTNYGYTF
DNA: TGCAGCGTTGTGTGGCCTACTAACTATGGCTACACCTTC

D: -
J: TRBJ2-3
size: -
V: TRBV19
CDR3: CASSMFGERDTQYF
DNA: TGTGCCAGTAGTATGTTCGGGGAAAGAGATACGCAGTATTTT

D: TRBD1
J: TRBJ2-5
size: once
V: TRBV5-6
CDR3: CASNRQGRAQYF
DNA: TGTGCCAGCAACCGACAGGGAAGAGCCCAGTACTTC

D: TRBD1
J: TRBJ2-7
size: few
V: TRBV11-3
CDR3: CASSFGTDIYEQYF
DNA: TGTGCCAGCAGCTTCGGGACAGACATCTACGAGCAGTACTTC

D: -
J: TRBJ2-1
size: -
V: TRBV6-6
CDR3: CASTMGGNMDNEQFF
DNA: TGTGCCAGCACTATGGGGGGTAACATGGACAATGAGCAGTTCTTC

D: -
J: TRBJ2-1
size: -
V: TRBV5-1
CDR3: CASSLMSGESEQFF
DNA: TGCGCCAGCAGCTTGATGTCAGGGGAATCTGAGCAGTTCTTC

D: TRBD2
J: TRBJ2-5
size: once
V: TRBV7-8
CDR3: CASSLARGGRETQYF
DNA: TGTGCCAGCAGCTTAGCGCGGGGGGGGAGAGAGACCCAGTACTTC

D: -
J: TRBJ1-1
size: -
V: TRBV27
CDR3: CASSLGGWGTEAFF
DNA: TGTGCCAGCAGTTTGGGGGGCTGGGGCACTGAAGCTTTCTTT

D: -
J: TRBJ2-5
size: once
V: TRBV2
CDR3: CASKGYQETQYF
DNA: TGTGCCAGCAAGGGGTACCAAGAGACCCAGTACTTC

D: TRBD1
J: TRBJ2-7
size: -
V: TRBV4-1
CDR3: CASSLGQGYEQYF
DNA: TGCGCCAGCAGCCTAGGACAGGGTTACGAGCAGTACTTC

D: TRBD2
J: TRBJ2-3
size: few
V: TRBV7-6
CDR3: CASSSFSGGFTDTQYF
DNA: TGTGCCAGCAGCTCCTTTAGCGGGGGGTTCACAGATACGCAGTATTTT

D: -
J: TRBJ2-1
size: once
V: TRBV2
CDR3: CASSESRSSYNEQFF
DNA: TGTGCCAGCAGTGAAAGCAGGTCATCCTACAATGAGCAGTTCTTC

D: -
J: TRBJ2-1
size: few
V: TRBV7-6
CDR3: CASSLGLGPNNEQFF
DNA: TGTGCCAGCAGCTTAGGTTTGGGGCCAAACAATGAGCAGTTCTTC

D: -
J: TRBJ2-1
size: -
V: TRBV1
CDR3: CTSSQPRLAGESYNEQFF
DNA: TGCACCAGCAGCCAACCCCGACTAGCGGGGGAATCCTACAATGAGCAGTTCTTC

D: -
J: TRBJ1-6
size: -
V: TRBV4-1
CDR3: CASSQQLNSPLHF
DNA: TGCGCCAGCAGCCAGCAACTTAATTCACCCCTCCACTTT

D: TRBD1
J: TRBJ2-1
size: -
V: TRBV19
CDR3: CASSATGTGFRGNEQFF
DNA: TGTGCCAGTAGTGCGACAGGGACAGGCTTTAGGGGCAATGAGCAGTTCTTC

D: -
J: TRBJ2-3
size: few
V: TRBV9
CDR3: CASSSRDSPLRGDTQYF
DNA: TGTGCCAGCAGCTCCCGGGACTCCCCATTACGGGGGGATACGCAGTATTTT

D: -
J: TRBJ2-5
size: once
V: TRBV9
CDR3: CASSVGDPGAETQYF
DNA: TGTGCCAGCAGCGTAGGGGACCCGGGGGCAGAGACCCAGTACTTC

D: -
J: TRBJ1-6
size: -
V: TRBV14
CDR3: CASSQGYSGFGSPLHF
DNA: TGTGCCAGCAGCCAAGGATACTCCGGGTTTGGTTCACCCCTCCACTTT

D: -
J: TRBJ1-1
size: -
V: TRBV5-6
CDR3: CASSFGAGNVNTEAFF
DNA: TGTGCCAGCAGTTTTGGGGCAGGGAACGTGAACACTGAAGCTTTCTTT

D: -
J: TRBJ2-7
size: -
V: TRBV5-4
CDR3: CASSLDRATYEQYF
DNA: TGTGCCAGCAGCTTGGACAGGGCGACCTACGAGCAGTACTTC

D: -
J: TRBJ2-7
size: few
V: TRBV10-3
CDR3: CAIAALSGQRAYEQYF
DNA: TGTGCCATCGCGGCTCTGTCCGGACAGCGGGCCTACGAGCAGTACTTC

D: TRBD2
J: TRBJ2-2
size: few
V: TRBV30
CDR3: CAWSAHTLAGTGELFF
DNA: TGTGCCTGGAGTGCACACACGCTAGCGGGCACCGGGGAGCTGTTTTTT

D: TRBD1
J: TRBJ2-2
size: -
V: TRBV5-8
CDR3: CASSSTGVGTGELFF
DNA: TGTGCCAGCAGCTCGACAGGGGTAGGAACCGGGGAGCTGTTTTTT

D: -
J: TRBJ2-3
size: -
V: TRBV27
CDR3: CASSPTLGLSTDTQYF
DNA: TGTGCCAGCAGTCCCACCCTGGGACTGAGCACAGATACGCAGTATTTT